Only a few counts were recorded for the clone carrying this T cell receptor beta chain. Its antigen is not identified. The CDR3 is made up of 15 amino acids. V was cut by 4 bases and J by 2 bases, with 14 bases left in between. Germline CDR1 and CDR2: MDHEN and SYDVKM. This entry comes from a study of CD8+ T cells in alopecia areata. The study's findings and limits: Scalp lesions, especially in alopecia totalis/universalis, had higher clonality than normal scalp.

In the case of a handful of patients, the CD4+ cells were sorted into CD25+CD127- cells. In alopecia areata patients, both lesional scalp punch biopsies and peripheral blood were collected. A FACSAria was used to sort CD4+ and CD8+ T cells. These cells came from PBMCs. Reverse transcription of extracted RNA yielded cDNA, which provided the sequencing template. Generated by immunoSEQ multiplex PCR, the TCRdb table keeps only in-frame clones and is missing some. This table has around 36,000 clones, around 57% appearing once. The V call is TRBV28, the J call TRBJ1-2; D might be TRBD1 (6 bases). Sequencing was done on a sample of CD4+ Tregs sorted from blood. The clonotype comes from a human donor with alopecia areata. The CDR3 loop is CASSSQGNLNYGYTF. The CDR3, as DNA: TGTGCCAGCAGTTCACAGGGCAACCTGAACTATGGCTACACCTTC.